These 25 T cell receptor beta chains were sequenced from one sample in a study of blood T cell repertoires in COVID-19. Sequenced by immunoSEQ multiplex PCR; TCRdb stores in-frame clones only, minus some. The table has 200,000 to 300,000 clones, roughly 90% seen once. The specimen sequenced was peripheral blood. These TCRs come from a human donor in a cohort sampled during active COVID-19.

The genes are TRBV13 and TRBJ2-7; D uncertain. CDR3 size: 11 residues. The germline V and J ends were trimmed by 4 bases and 7 bases, with 8 bases remaining between them. The germline V gene has CDR1 PRHDT and CDR2 FYEKMQ (reference sequence). CDR3 sequence (DNA): TGTGCCAGCAGCTATGGTAGTGAGCAGTACTTC. The encoded protein is CASSYGSEQYF.

A single count supports this clone. The chain has TRBV30 and TRBJ1-2; D remains unclear. CDR3 length: 13 amino acids. The ends were cut back, 3 bases at V and 2 bases at J, with 10 bases in the middle. The germline V gene has CDR1 GTSNPN and CDR2 SVGIG (reference sequence). The CDR3 coding sequence is TGTGCCTGGAGCCCGCTAGTGAACTATGGCTACACCTTC. Its translation is CAWSPLVNYGYTF.

This clone was picked up a small number of times. The chain recombines TRBV27 with TRBJ2-7, with TRBD1 matching over 8 bases. The CDR3 has 14 amino acids. V dropped 4 bases and J dropped 3; count of bases not matched to a gene: 5. Germline values: CDR1 MNHEY, CDR2 SMNVEV (reference sequence). CDR3 sequence (DNA): TGTGCCAGCAGTTCGTCAGGGGGCCTCTACGAGCAGTACTTC. Protein sequence: CASSSSGGLYEQYF.

V and J are TRBV21-1 and TRBJ2-7; the table gives TRBD2 as D, unverified against the DNA. TRBV21-1 is described as a pseudogene. The CDR3 loop spans 18 amino acids. The CDR3 spells CASSKKLSEGPPPGEQYF. The CDR3 DNA reads as TGTGCCAGCAGCAAAAAGTTGTCGGAGGGACCCCCTCCGGGCGAGCAGTACTTC.

The chain couples TRBV15 to TRBJ2-5, with D perhaps matching TRBD1 (6 bases). CDR3 length: 14 residues. The germline gives CDR1 LNHNV, CDR2 YYDKDF (reference sequence). V was trimmed by 4 bases and J by 1 base, leaving 10 bases between them. In DNA, the CDR3 is TGTGCCACCAGCACGGACAGACGCCAAGAGACCCAGTACTTC. It specifies CATSTDRRQETQYF.

The chain links TRBV7-2 to TRBJ2-1, with 8 bases aligning to TRBD2. Germline assignment: CDR1 SGHTA and CDR2 FQGNSA. The ends lost 1 base at V and 0 bases at J; junction bases unmatched: 5. The CDR3 extends over 17 amino acids. CDR3 in DNA: TGTGCCAGCAGCTTAGGGGGCGGGGGGCCCTCCTACAATGAGCAGTTCTTC. Residues: CASSLGGGGPSYNEQFF.

This chain joins TRBV27 and TRBJ1-5, with 10 bases matching TRBD1. CDR3 length equals 14 residues. The germline gives CDR1 MNHEY, CDR2 SMNVEV (reference sequence). Trimming cost V 6 bases and J 6 bases; bases outside gene matches: 5. The CDR3 region has the DNA TGTGCCAGCAGGACAGGGGGCGGGAGTCAGCCCCAGCATTTT. It is translated as CASRTGGGSQPQHF.

The chain links TRBV11-1 to TRBJ2-7, with 8 bases aligning to TRBD2. Trimming cost V 6 bases and J 3 bases; bases outside gene matches: 13. CDR1 is SGHAT and CDR2 is FQDESV in the germline V gene (reference sequence). This CDR3 region has 16 residues. CDR3 loop: CASSDRPGGGRYEQYF. The CDR3 coding sequence is TGTGCCAGCAGTGACCGGCCCGGGGGGGGGCGCTACGAGCAGTACTTC.

V is TRBV5-8 and J is TRBJ2-1; D ambiguous. This CDR3 is built from 12 residues. CDR1 is SGHTS and CDR2 is YDEGEE in the germline V gene. The V and J ends lost 2 bases and 8 bases respectively, with 8 bases between them. The CDR3 region is CASSLRAYEQFF. The CDR3 DNA reads TGTGCCAGCAGCTTACGAGCCTATGAGCAGTTCTTC.

The chain links TRBV5-4 to TRBJ1-2; 11 nucleotides line up with TRBD1. With V trimmed by 4 bases and J by 5 bases, 4 bases remained unmatched. CDR1 and CDR2 from the germline V gene are SGHNT and YYREEE (reference sequence). This CDR3 spans 14 amino acids. The CDR3 bases are TGTGCCAGCAGCAAGGACAGGGGGCTTTATGGCTACACCTTC. Translated: CASSKDRGLYGYTF.

The V gene is TRBV5-4, the J gene TRBJ2-1; D may be TRBD2 (6 bases). The CDR3 is 18 residues long. From germline, CDR1 is SGHNT and CDR2 YYREEE (reference sequence). Trimming removed 6 bases from V and 0 bases from J, with 22 bases in between. CDR3 DNA sequence: TGTGCCAGCAATTCCCGGGGAGGCGGGCCTAGCTCCTACAATGAGCAGTTCTTC. Translating it yields CASNSRGGGPSSYNEQFF.

This chain uses TRBV28 with TRBJ2-6; possible D gene TRBD2, 5 bases. Germline-derived CDR1 and CDR2 are MDHEN and SYDVKM. The V gene lost 3 bases and the J gene lost 2 bases, with 14 bases spanning the gap. The CDR3 is 17 residues long. CDR3 in amino acids: CASSLAFRGPGANVLTF. The CDR3 region has the DNA TGTGCCAGCAGTTTGGCGTTCCGGGGTCCTGGGGCCAACGTCCTGACTTTC.

V and J are TRBV9 and TRBJ1-2, with a possible D match to TRBD1 (6 bases). The CDR3 runs to 15 residues. Germline V gives CDR1 SGDLS, CDR2 YYNGEE. Trimming stripped 3 bases from V and 3 bases from J, with 15 bases between. The chain's CDR3 is CASSAAQGLHYGYTF. CDR3 in DNA: TGTGCCAGCAGCGCGGCGCAGGGGTTGCACTATGGCTACACCTTC.

This chain links TRBV27 with TRBJ2-7, with 11 bases aligning to TRBD2. The CDR3 has 17 residues. From germline, CDR1 is MNHEY and CDR2 SMNVEV (reference sequence). After removal of 0 bases from V and 4 bases from J, the junction contained 8 bases not matched to a gene. The CDR3 region is CASSLSIFSGRVYEQYF. CDR3 in DNA: TGTGCCAGCAGTTTATCCATATTTAGCGGGAGGGTGTACGAGCAGTACTTC.

The chain is built from TRBV24-1 and TRBJ2-3; 7 nucleotides align to TRBD1. CDR1 KGHDR and CDR2 SFDVKD come from the germline V gene. The CDR3 runs 17 residues. V shed 3 bases, J shed 2 bases, and the junction held 10 bases outside the gene matches. CDR3 bases: TGTGCCACCAGTGATCTCAAACAGGGGACCTACACAGATACGCAGTATTTT. It encodes CATSDLKQGTYTDTQYF.

The chain carries TRBV7-2 and TRBJ2-7, with D perhaps TRBD1 (5 bases). The CDR3 length is 14 residues. V was pared by 0 bases and J by 7 bases, with 13 bases between. CDR1 SGHTA and CDR2 FQGNSA come from the germline V gene. This chain's CDR3 is CASSLAGSQGEQYF. In nucleotides, the CDR3 is TGTGCCAGCAGCTTAGCCGGGTCCCAGGGAGAGCAGTACTTC.

This clone came up once. The chain carries TRBV18 and TRBJ2-3, with D possibly matching TRBD2 (5 bases). The CDR3 is 16 amino acids. The V and J ends lost 3 bases and 2 bases respectively, with 15 bases between them. Germline CDR1 reads KGHSH; CDR2 reads LQKENI. The chain's CDR3 is CASSPSEAGNTDTQYF. CDR3 DNA sequence: TGTGCCAGCTCACCCTCAGAGGCGGGCAACACAGATACGCAGTATTTT.

V gene TRBV19 combines with J gene TRBJ1-1, with D perhaps matching TRBD1 (5 bases). The V end lost 7 bases, the J end lost 0 bases, and 12 bases lay between the germline ends. The germline CDR1 and CDR2 sequences are LNHDA and SQIVND (reference sequence). This CDR3 contains 14 residues. The CDR3 loop reads CASTPLQVNTEAFF. Here the CDR3 DNA reads TGTGCCAGTACCCCCCTACAGGTGAACACTGAAGCTTTCTTT.

This clone was observed a few times. V gene TRBV4-3 combines with J gene TRBJ2-7, with D hard to call. V was pared by 5 bases and J by 2 bases, with 16 bases between. From germline, CDR1 is LGHNA and CDR2 YSLEER. The CDR3 extends over 15 amino acids. In DNA form, the CDR3 reads TGCGCCAGCAGCACCCAATATGGAGAGACCTACGAGCAGTACTTC. Translation gives CASSTQYGETYEQYF.

J is TRBJ1-6 and V is TRBV7-2, with TRBD1 identical over 12 bases. This CDR3 contains 16 residues. Germline CDR1 and CDR2: SGHTA and FQGNSA. With 1 base clipped from V and 10 bases from J, the junction kept 5 bases outside the gene matches. The CDR3 loop is CASSLGGTGGSSPLHF. For the CDR3, the DNA is TGTGCCAGCAGCTTAGGCGGGACAGGGGGCAGCTCACCCCTCCACTTT.

The chain combines TRBV6-2 or TRBV6-3 with TRBJ2-7, with D possibly being TRBD2 (7 bases). Between the trimmed V and J ends, which lost 0 bases and 6 bases, there was a span of 12 bases. The CDR3 sequence is 14 residues long. Germline CDR1 and CDR2: MNHEY and SVGEGT. DNA of the CDR3: TGTGCCAGCAGTTACTCGGCAGGGGAGGGCGAGCAGTACTTC. Protein: CASSYSAGEGEQYF.

This clone showed up just once. This chain links TRBV2 with TRBJ1-2; D is unclear. With 3 bases removed from V and 4 bases from J, the gap between germline ends came to 9 bases. Germline loops: CDR1 SNHLY, CDR2 FYNNEI. This CDR3 has 13 amino acids. CDR3 bases: TGTGCCAGCAGTGAGCAGGACTTCTATGGCTACACCTTC. It is translated as CASSEQDFYGYTF.

This clone was counted a single time. This chain's CDR3 is CASSTGEVNTEAFF. The CDR3 DNA reads TGTGCCAGCAGTACGGGGGAAGTTAACACTGAAGCTTTCTTT. V gene TRBV6-2 or TRBV6-3 combines with J gene TRBJ1-1; D might be TRBD1 (5 bases). Germline CDR1 is MNHEY and CDR2 is SVGEGT. CDR3 length: 14 residues. Trimming pared 5 bases from V and 2 bases from J, leaving 12 bases between.

The chain has TRBV9 and TRBJ1-1; no clear D. The CDR3 loop spans 14 amino acids. Germline CDR1 SGDLS, CDR2 YYNGEE. V was clipped by 0 bases and J by 1 base, with 7 bases between them. CDR3 in DNA: TGTGCCAGCAGCGTAGCCCAGGAGAACACTGAAGCTTTCTTT. This gives the protein CASSVAQENTEAFF. Filled out from reference TRBV9 and TRBJ1-1, the complete variable domain reads DSGVTQTPKHLITATGQRVTLRCSPRSGDLSVYWYQQSLDQGLQFLIQYYNGEERAKGNILERFSAQQFPDLHSELNLSSLELGDSALYFCASSVAQENTEAFFGQGTRLTVV.

This chain connects TRBV6-2 or TRBV6-3 to TRBJ2-7; 11 positions match TRBD2. The CDR3 is 17 residues long. V lost 6 bases, J lost 5 bases, and 15 bases stayed unmatched. Germline V gene data show CDR1 as MNHEY and CDR2 as SVGEGT. CDR3 region: CASSSPASGRFLNEQYF. DNA of the CDR3: TGTGCCAGCAGCTCCCCCGCTAGCGGGAGGTTCCTTAACGAGCAGTACTTC.